Listed below are T cell receptor beta chains from one sample, sequenced in a study of OX40 agonist ivuxolimab in advanced cancers. The assay was immunoSEQ multiplex PCR, and TCRdb's table has in-frame clones only and misses some. The sample consists of 65,000 or so clones, around four fifths of them appearing once. The sequencing used CD4+ or CD8+ T cells sorted from blood, collected in a trial of the OX40 agonist ivuxolimab. The receptors derive from an adult with an advanced solid tumor such as melanoma, head and neck, liver or kidney cancer. Each CDR3 is given with its conserved first and last residue. D genes are given only for firm matches. The listing skips clone size in some rows; elsewhere it reads once, few, many or a size class.

TRBJ2-1	once	TRBV2	NA	TGTGCCAGCAGTGATGACGACCGGGGAGGTCTTAATGAGCAGTTCTTC	CASSDDDRGGLNEQFF
TRBJ2-1	NA	TRBV4-1	TRBD2	TGCGCCAGCAGCCCACTGGGGGGGGAGCAGTTCTTC	CASSPLGGEQFF
TRBJ1-2	NA	TRBV7-8	NA	TGTACCAGCAGATCGCCCCTCGCCGATGGCTACACCTTC	CTSRSPLADGYTF
TRBJ2-1	once	TRBV2	NA	TGTGCCAGCAGCCCCTTAGGACGGTACTACAATGAGCAGTTCTTC	CASSPLGRYYNEQFF
TRBJ2-5	NA	TRBV2	TRBD1	TGTGCCAGCAGTGCGGACAGGGGAGAGACCCAGTACTTC	CASSADRGETQYF
TRBJ2-7	once	TRBV4-3	TRBD2	TGCGCCAGCAGCCAGGCGCAAGGTGGGGTAACTAGCGGGATCTCCTACGAGCAGTACTTC	CASSQAQGGVTSGISYEQYF
TRBJ2-5	NA	TRBV28	TRBD2	TGTGCCAGCGGTTCGTTGAACGGGAGGGCCGGGTTGGAGGGGGAGACCCAGTACTTC	CASGSLNGRAGLEGETQYF
TRBJ1-1	once	TRBV19	NA	TGTGCCAGTAGTATAGTCGGGGTTAACACTGAAGCTTTCTTT	CASSIVGVNTEAFF
TRBJ2-7	once	TRBV6-1	TRBD2	TGTGCCAGCAGTGATACGGCGGGAGGGTCCTACGAGCAGTACTTC	CASSDTAGGSYEQYF
TRBJ2-7	NA	TRBV2	TRBD2	TGTGCCAGCAGTGAAGCAAGAGCGGGGCTGCTCCGGCGAGGCTTC	CASSEARAGLLRRGF
TRBJ2-2	NA	TRBV7-9	NA	TGTGCCAGCAGCTCACAGCGGTCGGACACCGGGGAGCTGTTTTTT	CASSSQRSDTGELFF
TRBJ2-1	NA	TRBV30	NA	TGTGCCTGGAGGAAGTCGAGCTCCTACAATGAGCAGTTCTTC	CAWRKSSSYNEQFF